This TCR beta chain is drawn from a study of T-cell memory formation after mild COVID-19 (dated by TCRdb to about 2021). Broadly, across the study: TCR sequence clusters from the two donors were found to be largely donor specific. In two donors, T-cell clones that expanded and contracted after mild COVID-19 were followed by sequencing TCRalpha and TCRbeta repertoires longitudinally. Two young, previously healthy adult volunteers made up the cohort, one male and one female.

The instrument was an Illumina NovaSeq 6000. TCRalpha and TCRbeta cDNA libraries were built by 5'RACE with constant-segment primers, adding sample barcodes and unique molecular identifiers. RNA was extracted from every sample with Trizol reagent. Amplification of the libraries took two PCR steps, and the second step added a second sample barcode plus Illumina TruSeq adapters. The libraries were sequenced on an Illumina NovaSeq using 2 x 150 bp paired-end reads. The study's own analysis went as follows. Demultiplexing of reads and collapsing into UMI-guided consensus sequences were performed with migec v1.2.7. Using mixcr v2.1.11, UMI consensuses were aligned to TRA and TRB V and J templates and then assembled into clonotypes. Expanded or contracted clonotypes were those called significant by both edgeR and NoisET, with noise models trained on biological replicates. edgeR calls used a false discovery rate-adjusted p below 0.01 and a log2 fold-change threshold of 1. As an exploratory analysis of dynamics, PCA with hierarchical clustering was applied to max-normalized trajectories of the 1000 most abundant clonotypes. Each responding clone was given a CD4 or CD8 phenotype based on the CD4+ and CD8+ repertoires, which had been sequenced separately. The public reads were reprocessed in TCRdb via fastp at Q25 and MiXCR, keeping in-frame beta chains. For every CDR3 protein sequence, its rows merge into one entry that carries the most common genes and DNA. These V and J calls rely on TCRdb rather than the paper's analysis. In all, the sample holds 350,000 to 450,000 distinct CDR3 sequences, and around 28% of those were seen once. The ten largest clones add up to around an eighth of the sample.

PBMCs were isolated by Ficoll-Paque density gradient centrifugation. Remarks on this clonotype: The specificity of this receptor is unknown. Base qualities are not recorded, but no much larger clone differs from it by a single base.

Overall study results and their limits: Whether the second-wave clones peaking on day 37 were SARS-CoV-2 specific was not confirmed. Clones that contracted from day 15 to 85 showed balanced CD4/CD8 phenotypes, whereas a second wave of clones that expanded from day 15 to 37 leaned towards CD4+. Contracting CD4+ clones were located mainly in the CM and EM memory subsets, whereas CD8+ clones were found to be enriched in EMRA. Only two mild cases were covered by the study, and larger cohorts that include severe cases with pre-infection samples were considered necessary. Some responding clones were detected in pre-infection memory, which suggested that pre-existing cross-reactive memory T cells had joined the SARS-CoV-2 response.

The junction carries 12 bases between V and J, which are trimmed by 3 bases and 11 bases respectively. From the germline V gene, CDR1 is SGHTA and CDR2 is FQGNSA. The CDR3 starts with the cysteine, ends with the phenylalanine, and has 12 residues. The retained sequence is limited to the CDR3, 36 bases, with the frame set at the first base. This chain is built from TRBV7-2 and TRBJ2-3, with TRBD2 perhaps the D gene, on 6 matching bases. The origin of this receptor is an adult woman who had mild COVID-19 (a few samples of this study predate the infection). The sample titles of this study are shuffled in the database, so cell type and time point are left out; the donor was told from shared clones. The sequenced sample consisted of PBMCs or a T cell subset sorted from them (not recorded which). The DNA sequence is given as TGTGCCAGCAGCTTCGGGACTGTTCAGCAGTATTTT. Its amino acids are CASSFGTVQQYF.